The 21 T cell receptor beta chains reported below all come from one sample, sequenced in a study of CD8 T cells in Susac syndrome. RNA in amounts of about 0.45 to 1 ug was reverse transcribed with random hexamers. TCRdb reanalysed the immunoSEQ multiplex PCR reads using MiXCR and keeps one entry per CDR3 protein. The sample has 190,000 or so distinct CDR3 sequences, over 90% seen once; the top ten hold 0.07% to 0.095%. Sequencing used CD4+ T cells from PBMCs. All receptors derive from a human donor with multiple sclerosis.

The chain links TRBV14 to TRBJ1-2, with a tentative D call TRBD1 (5 bases). Germline assignment: CDR1 SGHDN and CDR2 FVKESK. V shed 0 bases and J shed 0 bases, with 11 bases lying between them. The CDR3 sequence is 16 residues long. The chain's CDR3 is CASSQDAGTPNYGYTF. CDR3 DNA: TGTGCCAGCAGCCAAGATGCGGGGACGCCTAACTATGGCTACACCTTC. The whole variable domain, filled in from reference TRBV14 and TRBJ1-2, reads EAGVTQFPSHSVIEKGQTVTLRCDPISGHDNLYWYRRVMGKEIKFLLHFVKESKQDESGMPNNRFLAERTGGTYSTLKVQPAELEDSGVYFCASSQDAGTPNYGYTFGSGTRLTVV.

The rearrangement links TRBV2 to TRBJ2-5; D call uncertain. V lost 8 bases and J lost 4, with 8 bases in between. Germline values: CDR1 SNHLY, CDR2 FYNNEI. The CDR3 runs 11 residues. CDR3 sequence reads: CASGVLETQYF. CDR3 DNA sequence: TGTGCCAGCGGCGTGCTAGAGACCCAGTACTTC.

Of note for this clonotype: The junction differs from germline at one of its ends, possibly a read error. The rearrangement joins TRBV20-1 to TRBJ1-4; D possibly corresponds to TRBD1 (5 bases). CDR3 size: 11 residues. Looked up from germline, CDR1 is DFQATT and CDR2 is SNEGSKA (reference sequence). CDR3 in DNA: TGCAGTGCCATGATGGGGCCGAAGATATCCTTT. Protein: CSAMMGPKISF.

This clonotype was observed a single time. This chain links TRBV19 with TRBJ1-5, with D perhaps matching TRBD1 (6 bases). With 3 bases removed from V and 6 bases from J, the gap between germline ends came to 15 bases. The CDR3 extends over 15 amino acids. Germline-derived CDR1 and CDR2 are LNHDA and SQIVND (reference sequence). The chain's CDR3 is CASSIGRGAGQPQHF. The CDR3 DNA reads TGTGCCAGTAGTATCGGACGGGGGGCGGGTCAGCCCCAGCATTTT. Filled out from reference TRBV19 and TRBJ1-5, the complete variable domain reads DGGITQSPKYLFRKEGQNVTLSCEQNLNHDAMYWYRQDPGQGLRLIYYSQIVNDFQKGDIAEGYSVSREKKESFPLTVTSAQKNPTAFYLCASSIGRGAGQPQHFGDGTRLSIL.

This clonotype was seen a handful of times. The J gene is TRBJ2-1, the V gene TRBV5-4; D is possibly TRBD1 or TRBD2 (5 bases each). The ends were cut back, 5 bases at V and 6 bases at J, with 15 bases in the middle. Germline V gene data show CDR1 as SGHNT and CDR2 as YYREEE (reference sequence). The CDR3 is 14 amino acids. The CDR3 DNA is TGTGCCAGCAGGATTTGGGGGTTGTCCAATGAGCAGTTCTTC. Encoded protein: CASRIWGLSNEQFF.

The rearrangement uses TRBV20-1 and TRBJ1-5; D not certain. V lost 2 bases and J lost 6, with 11 bases in between. Germline lookup yields CDR1 DFQATT and CDR2 SNEGSKA (reference sequence). The CDR3 is made up of 13 amino acids. CDR3 in DNA: TGCAGTGCTAGATTGGGAGACGGTCAGCCCCAGCATTTT. The encoded protein is CSARLGDGQPQHF.

The rearrangement links TRBV20-1 to TRBJ2-5, with D unresolved. Germline assignment: CDR1 DFQATT and CDR2 SNEGSKA (reference sequence). The CDR3 consists of 12 residues. V lost 3 bases to trimming and J lost 5 bases, with 10 bases between them. Written as DNA, the CDR3 is TGCAGTGCTAGGATCAGTGCGGAGACCCAGTACTTC. It encodes CSARISAETQYF.

The gene calls are TRBV3-1 and TRBJ1-6; weak D call: TRBD1 (5 bases). Germline-derived CDR1 and CDR2 are LGHDT and YNNKEL (reference sequence). The CDR3 is 14 residues long. Trimming removed 0 bases from V and 15 bases from J, with 15 bases in between. The CDR3 loop reads CASSQDRVGRGLHF. The DNA for the CDR3 is TGTGCCAGCAGCCAAGACAGGGTCGGAAGGGGCCTCCACTTT. Combining the CDR3 with reference TRBV3-1 and TRBJ1-6 gives the whole variable domain DTAVSQTPKYLVTQMGNDKSIKCEQNLGHDTMYWYKQDSKKFLKIMFSYNNKELIINETVPNRFSPKSPDKAHLNLHINSLELGDSAVYFCASSQDRVGRGLHFGNGTRLTVT.

This chain joins TRBV2 and TRBJ2-3; a weak D match, TRBD2 (6 bases). V lost 3 bases and J 5 bases, leaving 9 bases between the germline ends. The length of the CDR3 is 13 residues. CDR1 is SNHLY and CDR2 is FYNNEI in the germline V gene. This chain's CDR3 is CASSEGRLDTQYF. CDR3 DNA sequence: TGTGCCAGCAGTGAGGGGAGGTTAGATACGCAGTATTTT.

Written as DNA, the CDR3 is TGTGCCAGCAGCGTAGCTATGGGTAATTGGGAGGGTCGGAGTGAGCAGTTCTTC. This gives the protein CASSVAMGNWEGRSEQFF. This chain uses TRBV9 with TRBJ2-1; 7 nucleotides line up with TRBD2. J gave up 9 bases and V 0 bases, and 18 bases lay outside the gene matches. Germline loops: CDR1 SGDLS, CDR2 YYNGEE. This CDR3 has 18 residues.

The rearrangement links TRBV3-1 to TRBJ1-1, with 9 bases that match TRBD1. The CDR3 runs to 14 residues. The germline V gene has CDR1 LGHDT and CDR2 YNNKEL (reference sequence). With V trimmed by 4 bases and J by 7 bases, 7 bases remained unmatched. As DNA, the CDR3 is TGTGCCAGCAGCCGTCCCGGGACAGGGAATGAAGCTTTCTTT. Translated: CASSRPGTGNEAFF.

The V call is TRBV29-1, the J call TRBJ1-3; a possible D gene is TRBD1 (5 bases). The germline V and J ends were trimmed by 7 bases and 8 bases, with 12 bases remaining between them. The CDR3 consists of 11 residues. CDR1 and CDR2 from the germline V gene are SQVTM and ANQGSEA. The CDR3 here is CSGGIGDTIYF. The CDR3 DNA is TGCAGCGGGGGCATAGGGGACACCATATATTTT.

V gene TRBV5-1 combines with J gene TRBJ2-2, with D tentatively TRBD1 (6 bases). CDR1 SGHRS and CDR2 YFSETQ come from the germline V gene. The CDR3 runs 16 residues. Trimming took 2 bases from V and 6 from J, leaving 17 bases between them. CDR3 DNA: TGCGCCAGCAGCTTCGAACCCACAGGGTTGGCCGGGGAGCTGTTTTTT. It codes for CASSFEPTGLAGELFF.

The genes are TRBV15 and TRBJ2-5, with TRBD2 identical over 8 bases. J was trimmed by 7 bases and V by 6 bases; bases with no gene match: 13. The CDR3 covers 15 residues. Germline CDR1 LNHNV, CDR2 YYDKDF (reference sequence). The CDR3 nucleotides are TGTGCCACCAGGGAAAGCGGGGGAGCTGGGGGGACCCAGTACTTC. Amino acid sequence: CATRESGGAGGTQYF.

A few counts support this clonotype. The J gene is TRBJ1-2, the V gene TRBV30; TRBD1 might be the D (6 bases). The CDR3 covers 14 residues. The V end lost 2 bases, the J end lost 4 bases, and 14 bases lay between the germline ends. Germline V gene data show CDR1 as GTSNPN and CDR2 as SVGIG (reference sequence). This chain's CDR3 is CAWSWSGRGYGYTF. Here the CDR3 DNA reads TGTGCCTGGAGTTGGTCAGGCAGGGGCTATGGCTACACCTTC.

V usage is TRBV12-3 or TRBV12-4 and J usage is TRBJ1-1, with 9 bases identical to TRBD1. The CDR3 extends over 15 amino acids. V was pared by 5 bases and J by 6 bases, with 10 bases of the junction left unmatched. CDR3: CASSPRDRVFAEAFF. The CDR3 DNA reads as TGTGCCAGCAGTCCCCGGGACAGGGTATTCGCTGAAGCTTTCTTT.

The genes are TRBV29-1 and TRBJ2-2, with D uncertain. The CDR3 sequence is 14 residues long. Germline V CDR1 and CDR2: SQVTM, ANQGSEA. V was shortened by 7 bases and J by 2 bases, with 14 bases between the two germline ends. The CDR3 is CSAVLGHNTGELFF. The CDR3 region has the DNA TGCAGCGCAGTCTTGGGCCACAACACCGGGGAGCTGTTTTTT.

CDR3 sequence reads: CASSPTGLASNEQFF. The CDR3 DNA reads as TGTGCCAGCAGCCCTACGGGACTAGCGTCCAATGAGCAGTTCTTC. The chain combines TRBV3-1 with TRBJ2-1; 10 bases map to TRBD2. J was trimmed by 6 bases and V by 4 bases; bases with no gene match: 6. This CDR3 is built from 15 residues. Germline CDR1 LGHDT, CDR2 YNNKEL (reference sequence).

The chain recombines TRBV2 with TRBJ2-2; D unclear. Per the germline V gene, CDR1 is SNHLY and CDR2 is FYNNEI. The CDR3 length is 12 residues. V was shortened by 8 bases and J by 4 bases, with 8 bases between the two germline ends. CDR3 sequence (DNA): TGTGCCAGCGGCCAGATCACCGGGGAGCTGTTTTTT. This sequence encodes CASGQITGELFF.

The rearrangement joins TRBV3-1 to TRBJ1-1; a possible D gene is TRBD1 (5 bases). V was clipped by 5 bases and J by 6 bases, with 16 bases between them. Germline CDR1 reads LGHDT; CDR2 reads YNNKEL (reference sequence). The CDR3 contains 14 residues. In nucleotides, the CDR3 is TGTGCCAGCAGCGGAGGGGCCCAGGCCCCTGAAGCTTTCTTT. It specifies CASSGGAQAPEAFF.

The sample holds one count of this clonotype. The chain couples TRBV7-2 to TRBJ2-3; tentatively, D is TRBD2 (7 bases). The CDR3 consists of 16 residues. Per the germline V gene, CDR1 is SGHTA and CDR2 is FQGNSA. V dropped 9 bases and J dropped 2 bases, with 21 bases sitting between them. The CDR3 DNA reads as TGTGCCAGTAGATCTAGGGGGGGGCTTGTCACAGATACGCAGTATTTT. Its translation: CASRSRGGLVTDTQYF.